Below are 26 T cell receptor beta chains sequenced from a single sample in a study of neurological immune-mediated disorders (dated by TCRdb to the late 2010s). The protocol used for the library was 5' RACE. The reads were generated on an Illumina HiSeq 2500. TCRdb reran the public reads through fastp at Q25 and MiXCR, keeping productive beta chains. Merged by CDR3 protein, the rows form single entries marked with the most common genes and DNA. The sample table records some 60,000 distinct CDR3 sequences; more than 4% of these occur just once. The ten largest make up 3.4% of the sample. The material sequenced was PBMCs. The source is a woman between 45 and 60 years old with multiple sclerosis.

This clonotype was counted at least ten times. The chain uses TRBV5-1 and TRBJ2-5; D is unresolved. CDR1 is SGHRS, CDR2 YFSETQ, per germline. Trimming left V 0 bases short and J 2 bases short, with 5 bases between. This CDR3 contains 13 residues. The CDR3 reads CASSLEGQETQYF. In DNA, the CDR3 is TGCGCCAGCAGCTTGGAAGGACAAGAGACCCAGTACTTC.

This clonotype was observed many times. The rearrangement links TRBV6-6 to TRBJ2-3; tentative D call: TRBD2 (6 bases). This CDR3 is 12 amino acids long. The V end was cut by 7 bases, the J end by 6 bases, with 11 bases between. Germline-derived CDR1 and CDR2 are MNHNY and SVGAGI (reference sequence). Here the CDR3 DNA reads TGTGCCAGCACCCTTGGGAGGGATACGCAGTATTTT. Translating gives CASTLGRDTQYF.

This clonotype was observed at least ten times. The V gene is TRBV20-1, the J gene TRBJ2-2; 8 positions agree with TRBD1. The CDR3 consists of 14 residues. Trimming took 2 bases from V and 6 from J; bases not matched to a gene: 5. Germline loops: CDR1 DFQATT, CDR2 SNEGSKA (reference sequence). DNA for the CDR3: TGCAGTGCTAGACCCGGACAGGGACCCGGGGAGCTGTTTTTT. It encodes CSARPGQGPGELFF.

Turning to this clonotype: One base away lies a much larger clone, so this may be a sequencing read error. V usage is TRBV21-1 and J usage is TRBJ1-6. TRBV21-1 is designated a pseudogene. The length of the CDR3 is 12 residues. Here the CDR3 DNA reads TGTGCCAGCAGTACCATTAATTCACCCCTCCACTTT. It codes for CASSTINSPLHF.

This clonotype was detected ten times or more. The chain couples TRBV24-1 to TRBJ1-1, with D possibly TRBD1 on 5 matching bases. The CDR3 contains 15 residues. Germline V lookup: CDR1 KGHDR, CDR2 SFDVKD. V was pared by 4 bases and J by 3 bases, with 14 bases between. The CDR3 DNA reads TGTGCCACCAGTGACTCGACAGATTACTACACTGAAGCTTTCTTT. Translating gives CATSDSTDYYTEAFF.

This clonotype was seen at least ten times. The CDR3 sequence: CASSPGGPGNYEQYV. The CDR3, as DNA: TGTGCCAGCAGTCCTGGGGGGCCGGGGAATTACGAGCAGTACGTC. The chain has TRBV6-5 and TRBJ2-7; D assignment may be TRBD1 or TRBD2 (6 bases each). The CDR3 is made up of 15 amino acids. V was shortened by 5 bases and J by 4 bases, with 18 bases between the two germline ends. CDR1 and CDR2 (germline): MNHEY, SVGAGI.

The rearrangement joins TRBV12-2 to TRBJ1-4; TRBD1 is the table's D call and was not checked against the DNA. TRBV12-2 constitutes a pseudogene. This CDR3 is 16 amino acids long. The CDR3 here is CASRLPRGQANEKLFF. CDR3 sequence (DNA): TGTGCAAGTCGCTTACCTAGGGGACAGGCGAATGAAAAACTGTTTTTT.

This clonotype was counted many times. The chain recombines TRBV5-5 with TRBJ2-7; TRBD1 agrees at 8 bases. V lost 0 bases, J lost 2 bases, and 4 bases stayed unmatched. This CDR3 spans 15 amino acids. The germline CDR1 and CDR2 sequences are SGHKS and YYEKEE (reference sequence). CDR3 sequence reads: CASSLGQGAPYEQYF. In DNA, the CDR3 is TGTGCCAGCAGCTTGGGGCAGGGGGCCCCCTACGAGCAGTACTTC. Variable domain in full (rest from reference TRBV5-5 and TRBJ2-7): DAGVTQSPTHLIKTRGQQVTLRCSPISGHKSVSWYQQVLGQGPQFIFQYYEKEERGRGNFPDRFSARQFPNYSSELNVNALLLGDSALYLCASSLGQGAPYEQYFGPGTRLTVT.

A note on this clonotype: A single base separates this from a much larger clone, so it may be a read error. The CDR3: CASSQGGSSNEQLF. The CDR3 DNA reads TGTGCCAGCAGCCAGGGGGGATCGAGCAATGAGCAGTTATTC. This chain links TRBV7-2 with TRBJ2-1; maybe TRBD1 (7 bases). Germline-derived CDR1 and CDR2 are SGHTA and FQGNSA. This CDR3 is 14 amino acids long.

This clonotype was recorded many times. The chain recombines TRBV29-1 with TRBJ1-4, with 7 nucleotides matching TRBD1. The CDR3 has 15 amino acids. In germline, CDR1 is SQVTM, CDR2 ANQGSEA. V lost 0 bases to trimming and J lost 8 bases; unmatched junction nucleotides: 9. This chain's CDR3 is CSVEDGQAGSEKLFF. The DNA for the CDR3 is TGCAGCGTTGAAGATGGACAGGCCGGATCGGAAAAACTGTTTTTT.

In its sample, this clonotype was seen many times. The chain recombines TRBV7-9 with TRBJ2-5; D is undetermined. V was cut by 8 bases and J by 3 bases, with 4 bases left in between. This CDR3 contains 10 residues. The germline gives CDR1 SEHNR, CDR2 FQNEAQ (reference sequence). The CDR3 nucleotides read TGTGCCAGCGGCAAAGAGACCCAGTACTTC. It translates to CASGKETQYF. Full variable domain (missing parts from reference TRBV7-9 and TRBJ2-5): DTGVSQNPRHKITKRGQNVTFRCDPISEHNRLYWYRQTLGQGPEFLTYFQNEAQLEKSRLLSDRFSAERPKGSFSTLEIQRTEQGDSAMYLCASGKETQYFGPGTRLLVL.

This clonotype was detected ten times or more. The V gene is TRBV2, the J gene TRBJ1-3; D may be TRBD1 (5 bases). V was trimmed by 5 bases and J by 2 bases, leaving 13 bases between them. The CDR3 is 15 amino acids. Germline V gene sequence: CDR1 SNHLY, CDR2 FYNNEI. The CDR3 is CASSFGGSPGNTIYF. The CDR3 coding sequence is TGTGCCAGCAGTTTTGGGGGATCTCCTGGAAACACCATATATTTT.

Remarks on this clonotype: A much bigger clone sits one base away, suggesting this may be a read error. This chain joins TRBV29-1 and TRBJ2-3; D remains ambiguous. The germline V and J ends were trimmed by 5 bases and 2 bases, with 11 bases remaining between them. Germline assignment: CDR1 SQVTM and CDR2 ANQGSEA. The CDR3 extends over 13 amino acids. The CDR3 region has the DNA TGCAGCGTTCTGTCTGGAACCACAGATACGCAGTATTTT. Translated: CSVLSGTTDTQYF.

This clonotype was observed at least ten times. The chain employs TRBV7-9 and TRBJ2-7; 9 bases are a match to TRBD1. After removal of 5 bases from V and 6 bases from J, the junction contained 11 bases not matched to a gene. Germline assignment: CDR1 SEHNR and CDR2 FQNEAQ (reference sequence). The CDR3 is 15 amino acids. The CDR3 sequence is CASSAGTGYQREQYV. CDR3 bases: TGTGCCAGCAGCGCGGGGACAGGGTATCAGCGCGAGCAGTACGTC.

This clonotype has ten or more counts. The chain employs TRBV5-1 and TRBJ2-7; the D gene is possibly TRBD1 (6 bases). V was clipped by 3 bases and J by 3 bases, with 10 bases between them. The CDR3 extends over 13 amino acids. Germline-derived CDR1 and CDR2 are SGHRS and YFSETQ. CDR3 amino acids: CASSSTRGYEQYF. The CDR3 region has the DNA TGCGCCAGCAGCTCGACCAGGGGCTACGAGCAGTACTTC.

This clonotype was found many times. This chain uses TRBV29-1 with TRBJ2-7; D may be TRBD2 (5 bases). Trimming removed 1 base from V and 6 bases from J, with 19 bases in between. CDR3 length equals 15 residues. Germline loops: CDR1 SQVTM, CDR2 ANQGSEA. Written as DNA, the CDR3 is TGCAGCGTTGAAGTCACCCGTGGGGAGAACGGCGAGCAGTACTTC. It codes for CSVEVTRGENGEQYF.

This clonotype has ten or more counts. The DNA of the CDR3 is TGTGCCACCAGTGATTTGCCGGGACAGGGAGACGACACCGGGGAGCTGTTTTTT. Encoded protein: CATSDLPGQGDDTGELFF. This chain connects TRBV24-1 to TRBJ2-2; the match to TRBD1 covers 9 bases. This CDR3 region has 18 residues. CDR1 is KGHDR, CDR2 SFDVKD, per germline. V gave up 0 bases and J gave up 3 bases; unmatched junction bases: 7.

This clonotype was observed many times. V is TRBV5-6 and J is TRBJ2-5, with no clear D. CDR3 size: 13 residues. Germline V gene lookup returns CDR1 SGHDT and CDR2 YYEEEE. The V end lost 0 bases, the J end lost 2 bases, and 5 bases lay between the germline ends. CDR3 residues: CASSLGIQETQYF. CDR3 in DNA: TGTGCCAGCAGCTTGGGTATTCAAGAGACCCAGTACTTC.

At least ten counts were recorded for this clonotype. V and J are TRBV24-1 and TRBJ2-2; D gene ambiguous. V lost 6 bases, J lost 11 bases, and 9 bases lay in between. There are 11 residues in the CDR3. The germline V gene has CDR1 KGHDR and CDR2 SFDVKD. CDR3 sequence reads: CATSRGPELFF. CDR3 DNA: TGTGCCACCAGTCGTGGGCCAGAGCTGTTTTTT.

This clonotype was detected ten times or more. V is TRBV12-3 or TRBV12-4 and J is TRBJ2-7, with D perhaps matching TRBD1 or TRBD2 (5 bases each). This CDR3 contains 15 residues. The V end was cut by 10 bases, the J end by 2 bases, with 21 bases between. CDR3 protein: CATRSDSVGPYEQYF. DNA of the CDR3: TGTGCCACCCGGTCGGATAGCGTGGGGCCCTACGAGCAGTACTTC.

This clonotype came up many times. This chain joins TRBV5-5 and TRBJ2-3; D gene uncertain. The CDR3 is 14 amino acids. CDR1 and CDR2 (germline): SGHKS, YYEKEE (reference sequence). Trimming removed 4 bases at V and 1 base at J, with 10 bases between. The CDR3 loop is CASSPGWGTDTQYF. The DNA of the CDR3 is TGTGCCAGCAGCCCTGGGTGGGGCACAGATACGCAGTATTTT.

This clonotype was seen at least ten times. The chain employs TRBV9 and TRBJ2-7; D is possibly TRBD2 (7 bases). This CDR3 is built from 17 residues. In germline, CDR1 is SGDLS, CDR2 YYNGEE. V lost 4 bases and J lost 4, with 24 bases in between. This CDR3 reads CASSPRGRLAEQYEQYV. DNA for the CDR3: TGTGCCAGCAGCCCCAGGGGACGCCTAGCGGAACAATACGAGCAGTACGTC.

This clonotype has ten or more counts. CDR3 bases: TGCGCCAGCAGCTTGAGCGGAGGGAGTAAGCCCCAGCATTTT. This encodes CASSLSGGSKPQHF. This chain joins TRBV5-1 and TRBJ1-5; D ambiguous. The CDR3 length is 14 residues. Germline-derived CDR1 and CDR2 are SGHRS and YFSETQ. V was cut by 1 base and J by 8 bases, with 13 bases left in between.

Concerning this clonotype itself: A much larger clonotype is one base distant, so this may be a read error. The J gene is TRBJ2-1, the V gene TRBV3-1, with D perhaps matching TRBD1 or TRBD2 (6 bases each). Germline assignment: CDR1 LGHDT and CDR2 YNNKEL (reference sequence). CDR3 length: 12 amino acids. CDR3 nucleotides: TGTGCCAGCAACCAAGATGGGGGGCGAACGTTCTTC. It yields the protein CASNQDGGRTFF.

In this sample, this clonotype turned up many times. The V call is TRBV5-1, the J call TRBJ2-3, with 8 bases identical to TRBD2. Germline CDR1 SGHRS, CDR2 YFSETQ. The junction had 1 base not matched to a gene; V was cut back by 2 bases and J by 5 bases. CDR3 size: 13 residues. The CDR3 region has the DNA TGCGCCAGCAGCTTCCGGGAGGGAGATACGCAGTATTTT. Translation: CASSFREGDTQYF.

This clonotype occurred many times. This chain joins TRBV12-3 or TRBV12-4 and TRBJ1-2; no reliable D call. Deletions cut 3 bases from V and 2 bases from J, with 13 bases between. This CDR3 comprises 15 residues. The CDR3, as DNA: TGTGCCAGCAGTTTTTCTGACTACCCGAACTATGGCTACACCTTC. This gives the protein CASSFSDYPNYGYTF.